The 27 T cell receptor beta chains listed next were all sequenced from one sample in a study of CD8+ T cells in alopecia areata. Reverse transcription of extracted RNA yielded cDNA, which provided the sequencing template. Method: immunoSEQ multiplex PCR; TCRdb's copy keeps in-frame clones and lacks some. The sample shows 180,000 or so clones, about 70% of them seen only once. Here the sequenced sample was CD8+ T cells sorted from blood, taken at week 0. These receptors came from a human donor with alopecia areata.

J is TRBJ1-5 and V is TRBV4-1; weak D call: TRBD1 (5 bases). Germline CDR1 is MGHRA and CDR2 is YSYEKL. Trimming stripped 1 base from V and 2 bases from J, with 12 bases between. The length of the CDR3 is 16 residues. The CDR3 DNA follows: TGCGCCAGCAGCCAAGTATCAGTCAGGGGCAATCAGCCCCAGCATTTT. Protein product: CASSQVSVRGNQPQHF.

The CDR3 here is CASKVDLQETQYF. The CDR3 coding sequence is TGTGCCAGCAAGGTCGACCTCCAAGAGACCCAGTACTTC. This chain links TRBV2 with TRBJ2-5; D gene unclear. The V and J ends lost 7 bases and 1 base respectively, with 10 bases between them. This CDR3 is 13 amino acids long. Germline lookup yields CDR1 SNHLY and CDR2 FYNNEI.

This chain links TRBV2 with TRBJ2-3; possible D gene TRBD1, 6 bases. The germline gives CDR1 SNHLY, CDR2 FYNNEI. The CDR3 sequence is 13 residues long. The V end was cut by 3 bases, the J end by 7 bases, with 11 bases between. The CDR3 region is CASSELQGNTQYF. DNA for the CDR3: TGTGCCAGCAGTGAGCTACAGGGTAATACGCAGTATTTT. Full variable domain (remainder filled in from reference TRBV2 and TRBJ2-3): EPEVTQTPSHQVTQMGQEVILRCVPISNHLYFYWYRQILGQKVEFLVSFYNNEISEKSEIFDDQFSVERPDGSNFTLKIRSTKLEDSAMYFCASSELQGNTQYFGPGTRLTVL.

This clone was picked up a small number of times. This rearrangement joins TRBV5-4 to TRBJ2-2, with 8 bases matching TRBD1. V shed 3 bases, J shed 5 bases, and the junction held 6 bases outside the gene matches. Germline V gene lookup returns CDR1 SGHNT and CDR2 YYREEE (reference sequence). This CDR3 is 15 amino acids long. CDR3 DNA: TGTGCCAGCAGCTACGAAAACAGGGGGACCGGGGAGCTGTTTTTT. Amino acids: CASSYENRGTGELFF. Complete variable domain (other parts from reference TRBV5-4 and TRBJ2-2): ETGVTQSPTHLIKTRGQQVTLRCSSQSGHNTVSWYQQALGQGPQFIFQYYREEENGRGNFPPRFSGLQFPNYSSELNVNALELDDSALYLCASSYENRGTGELFFGEGSRLTVL.

The rearrangement joins TRBV27 to TRBJ2-1, with D maybe TRBD2 (7 bases). Germline values: CDR1 MNHEY, CDR2 SMNVEV (reference sequence). The ends were cut back, 3 bases at V and 3 bases at J, with 9 bases in the middle. The CDR3 sequence is 14 residues long. The CDR3 DNA is TGTGCCAGCAGTTTGGGAGGGGGCTACAATGAGCAGTTCTTC. This encodes CASSLGGGYNEQFF.

This clone has just a few counts. The V and J genes are TRBV19 and TRBJ2-7; no reliable D call. Germline lookup yields CDR1 LNHDA and CDR2 SQIVND (reference sequence). The CDR3 is 14 residues long. Trimming removed 3 bases at V and 2 bases at J, with 11 bases between. The CDR3 coding sequence is TGTGCCAGTAGTATGACCGGCGGTGCCTACGAGCAGTACTTC. Encoded protein: CASSMTGGAYEQYF.

Regarding this clone: Other DNA sequences in this specimen translate into the identical CDR3. The chain links TRBV29-1 to TRBJ2-7, with D possibly matching TRBD1 (5 bases). The CDR3 has 11 amino acids. V was clipped by 2 bases and J by 4 bases, with 6 bases between them. CDR1 SQVTM and CDR2 ANQGSEA come from the germline V gene. The CDR3 coding sequence is TGCAGCGTTGAATCAGGGTACGAGCAGTACTTC. Translation gives CSVESGYEQYF.

The chain is built from TRBV4-1 and TRBJ1-1; D not resolved. The CDR3 has 13 residues. V was trimmed by 0 bases and J by 4 bases, leaving 6 bases between them. The germline V gene has CDR1 MGHRA and CDR2 YSYEKL. The CDR3 coding sequence is TGCGCCAGCAGCCAAGACCTTGGCACTGAAGCTTTCTTT. It is translated as CASSQDLGTEAFF.

In DNA, the CDR3 is TGCGCCAGCAGCCCCCGGCAGGGAGAGAATACCCTCTATGGCTACACCTTC. Protein product: CASSPRQGENTLYGYTF. The chain links TRBV4-1 to TRBJ1-2; tentatively, D is TRBD1 (5 bases). Trimming removed 4 bases at V and 4 bases at J, with 22 bases between. This CDR3 is 17 amino acids long. The germline CDR1 and CDR2 sequences are MGHRA and YSYEKL.

The chain recombines TRBV1 with TRBJ1-2; the listed D gene, TRBD1, was not tested against the DNA. TRBV1 corresponds to a pseudogene. CDR3 length equals 17 residues. CDR3 nucleotides: TGCACCAGCAGCCAAGATCGGGGCGACAGGGTGGCCTATGGCTACACCTTC. The encoded protein is CTSSQDRGDRVAYGYTF.

The chain has TRBV29-1 and TRBJ1-1; D is unclear. CDR1 SQVTM and CDR2 ANQGSEA come from the germline V gene. The length of the CDR3 is 10 residues. Trimming stripped 1 base from V and 5 bases from J, with 2 bases between. The CDR3 sequence is CSVEATEAFF. The DNA of the CDR3 is TGCAGCGTTGAAGCTACTGAAGCTTTCTTT.

The chain has TRBV13 and TRBJ2-7; D is ambiguous. CDR1 is PRHDT, CDR2 FYEKMQ, per germline (reference sequence). CDR3 size: 14 residues. Trimming shortened V by 7 bases and J by 1 base, and 14 bases separated the two germline ends. The CDR3 region has the DNA TGTGCCAGCACCCAGCTGTCACAGTCCTACGAGCAGTACTTC. Translating gives CASTQLSQSYEQYF.

This chain links TRBV7-2 with TRBJ2-1, with D hard to call. There are 15 residues in the CDR3. Trimming cost V 1 base and J 2 bases, with 9 bases left between them. Germline V gene lookup returns CDR1 SGHTA and CDR2 FQGNSA. This CDR3 reads CASSLVSSAYNEQFF. The CDR3 region has the DNA TGTGCCAGCAGCTTAGTGTCCAGCGCCTACAATGAGCAGTTCTTC.

The chain is built from TRBV9 and TRBJ1-2; D not resolved. Germline V lookup: CDR1 SGDLS, CDR2 YYNGEE. The CDR3 spans 12 residues. The V and J ends lost 4 bases and 7 bases respectively, with 11 bases between them. The CDR3 nucleotides read TGTGCCAGCAGCACACGGACGGCTGGCTACACCTTC. Its protein is CASSTRTAGYTF.

The chain joins TRBV4-1 to TRBJ2-5; a weak D match, TRBD1 (6 bases). The germline gives CDR1 MGHRA, CDR2 YSYEKL. The length of the CDR3 is 12 residues. The ends were cut back, 2 bases at V and 5 bases at J, with 6 bases in the middle. The CDR3 reads CASSQQGETQYF. The CDR3 bases are TGCGCCAGCAGCCAACAGGGGGAGACCCAGTACTTC.

On this clone: At one end, the junction sequence differs from germline, possibly due to a read error. The chain carries TRBV7-7 and TRBJ2-1, with D possibly matching TRBD2 (6 bases). From germline, CDR1 is SSHAT and CDR2 FNYEAQ (reference sequence). The CDR3 sequence is 16 residues long. The CDR3 DNA is TGTGCTAGCAGCTTAGTGGAGGGTAGCCCCTACAATGAGCAGTTCTTC. Protein product: CASSLVEGSPYNEQFF.

This chain links TRBV7-9 with TRBJ2-3; TRBD1 is a possible D gene (6 bases). The germline V gene encodes CDR1 SEHNR and CDR2 FQNEAQ (reference sequence). V was clipped by 0 bases and J by 0 bases, with 7 bases between them. CDR3 length: 15 residues. The DNA for the CDR3 is TGTGCCAGCAGCTTAGCGGGGGCAAGCACAGATACGCAGTATTTT. Translating gives CASSLAGASTDTQYF.

The chain employs TRBV27 and TRBJ1-2; D is unresolved. Germline CDR1 is MNHEY and CDR2 is SMNVEV (reference sequence). V was shortened by 7 bases and J by 2 bases, with 5 bases between the two germline ends. This CDR3 has 11 amino acids. The DNA of the CDR3 is TGTGCCAGCATGGGGAACTATGGCTACACCTTC. It encodes CASMGNYGYTF.

This clone came up a few times. The chain joins TRBV29-1 to TRBJ2-2; 8 bases are shared with TRBD2. Looked up from germline, CDR1 is SQVTM and CDR2 is ANQGSEA. The CDR3 consists of 17 residues. Trimming took 2 bases from V and 3 from J; bases not matched to a gene: 11. As DNA, the CDR3 is TGCAGCGTTGAACGGTTTAGCGGGGATAGGTACACCGGGGAGCTGTTTTTT. This sequence encodes CSVERFSGDRYTGELFF.

The V gene is TRBV7-3, the J gene TRBJ2-1, with D perhaps being TRBD1 or TRBD2 (5 bases each). The V gene lost 1 base and the J gene lost 6 bases, with 16 bases spanning the gap. This CDR3 is 16 amino acids long. The germline V gene encodes CDR1 SGHTA and CDR2 FQGTGA. This chain's CDR3 is CASSLSVGSRGNEQFF. CDR3 sequence (DNA): TGTGCCAGCAGCTTAAGCGTTGGGTCGAGGGGCAATGAGCAGTTCTTC.

V is TRBV11-3 and J is TRBJ2-1; TRBD2 agrees at 8 bases. The V gene end was trimmed by 2 bases and the J gene end by 0 bases; junction bases not matched to a gene: 3. CDR3 length: 16 amino acids. Germline loops: CDR1 SGHNT, CDR2 YENEEA. In DNA form, the CDR3 reads TGTGCCAGCAGCTTAATCGGGACTAGCTCCTACAATGAGCAGTTCTTC. Amino acids: CASSLIGTSSYNEQFF.

The chain recombines TRBV7-9 with TRBJ2-3; a possible D gene is TRBD2 (5 bases). The CDR3 runs to 15 residues. Germline values: CDR1 SEHNR, CDR2 FQNEAQ (reference sequence). V was pared by 5 bases and J by 0 bases, with 12 bases between. DNA for the CDR3: TGTGCCAGCAGCCCCCCCGGGGTTAGCACAGATACGCAGTATTTT. Protein product: CASSPPGVSTDTQYF.

The V gene is TRBV12-5, the J gene TRBJ1-5; 7 bases match TRBD1. The V gene end was trimmed by 1 base and the J gene end by 4 bases; junction bases not matched to a gene: 7. Germline V gene data show CDR1 as LGHNT and CDR2 as FRNRAP. This CDR3 region has 16 residues. The CDR3 sequence is CASGLEGTESNQPQHF. In DNA, the CDR3 is TGTGCTAGTGGTTTGGAGGGGACAGAAAGTAATCAGCCCCAGCATTTT.

This chain connects TRBV4-1 to TRBJ2-2; TRBD1 might be the D (5 bases). V lost 0 bases to trimming and J lost 3 bases, with 11 bases between them. Germline V gene sequence: CDR1 MGHRA, CDR2 YSYEKL. This CDR3 has 16 amino acids. The CDR3 sequence is CASSQDPDIDTGELFF. The CDR3 region has the DNA TGCGCCAGCAGCCAAGATCCGGACATTGACACCGGGGAGCTGTTTTTT.

V is TRBV13 and J is TRBJ2-7; 8 bases agree with TRBD1. The trim removed 4 bases at V and 1 base at J, leaving 6 bases unmatched. The germline CDR1 and CDR2 sequences are PRHDT and FYEKMQ (reference sequence). This CDR3 comprises 15 residues. For the CDR3, the DNA is TGTGCCAGCAGCTCTCGACAGGGGAGGTCCTACGAGCAGTACTTC. Protein: CASSSRQGRSYEQYF.

The V call is TRBV5-1, the J call TRBJ2-2; TRBD1 aligns across 7 bases. This CDR3 has 17 residues. Germline values: CDR1 SGHRS, CDR2 YFSETQ. The V segment lost 2 bases and the J segment 0 bases; nucleotides outside the gene matches: 7. The CDR3 spells CASSLAPGQTNTGELFF. CDR3 DNA: TGCGCCAGCAGCTTAGCCCCGGGACAGACGAACACCGGGGAGCTGTTTTTT. Full variable domain (missing parts from reference TRBV5-1 and TRBJ2-2): KAGVTQTPRYLIKTRGQQVTLSCSPISGHRSVSWYQQTPGQGLQFLFEYFSETQRNKGNFPGRFSGRQFSNSRSEMNVSTLELGDSALYLCASSLAPGQTNTGELFFGEGSRLTVL.

The gene calls are TRBV9 and TRBJ1-1; no clear D gene. Looked up from germline, CDR1 is SGDLS and CDR2 is YYNGEE. Trimming took off 2 bases at V and 3 bases at J, with 8 bases between the two ends. The CDR3 has 13 residues. The CDR3 spells CASSVGVYTEAFF. The DNA of the CDR3 is TGTGCCAGCAGCGTTGGAGTTTACACTGAAGCTTTCTTT.